At least ten counts were recorded for the clone carrying this T cell receptor beta chain. The authors amplified TCR beta CDR3 regions, and they did so from RNA transcripts for repertoire sequencing. The library came from an HTBI-primed first-round RT-PCR and a second-round multiplex PCR. From the multiplex PCR reads, TCRdb called clonotypes with MiXCR, one entry per CDR3 protein. There are around 1.1 million distinct CDR3 sequences in the sample; approximately 35% occur only once, and around 10% lies in the top ten. The data derive from a study of Graves' ophthalmopathy and Graves' hyperthyroidism. Symptoms, serum thyroxine and TRAb, thyroid ultrasound, and orbital computed tomography formed the diagnostic basis. The V end lost 2 bases, the J end lost 2 bases, and 15 bases lay between the germline ends. This CDR3 is built from 16 residues. Germline CDR1 SNHLY, CDR2 FYNNEI.

V and J are TRBV2 and TRBJ1-2; maybe TRBD1 (5 bases). Sequences were obtained from peripheral blood or thyroid tissue (not recorded which). The sequence derives from an adult man with Graves' hyperthyroidism. The DNA for the CDR3 is TGTGCCAGCAGTGAATTTGGGGCAGGGAGGAACTATGGCTACACCTTC. Translating it yields CASSEFGAGRNYGYTF.